This TCR beta chain appears in the sequencing data of a study of blood T cell repertoires in COVID-19. Study context: Acute and convalescent COVID-19 samples came from the United States, Italy and Spain. Nucleic acid was either cDNA or gDNA, and it came from T cells, B-cell-depleted T cells, or PBMCs.

CDR1 and CDR2 from the germline V gene are SGHRS and YFSETQ. Trimming pared 4 bases from V and 5 bases from J, leaving 12 bases between. The CDR3 runs 13 residues. In the source study's methods: Estimation of nucleated cell counts was performed using reference gene primer amplification. Sequenced by immunoSEQ multiplex PCR; TCRdb stores in-frame clones only, minus some. The V and J calls and clone size come from that table; D and trimming were worked out from the DNA. The repertoire holds about 250,000 clones, with roughly four fifths as singletons. The chain employs TRBV5-1 and TRBJ1-1; D gene unclear. The clonotype comes from a man at least 80 years old with acute or convalescent COVID-19. The source material was peripheral blood. CDR3 in amino acids: CASSVRVGTEAFF. The CDR3 nucleotides are TGCGCCAGCAGCGTGAGGGTGGGGACTGAAGCTTTCTTT. Supplemented by reference TRBV5-1 and TRBJ1-1, the full variable domain reads KAGVTQTPRYLIKTRGQQVTLSCSPISGHRSVSWYQQTPGQGLQFLFEYFSETQRNKGNFPGRFSGRQFSNSRSEMNVSTLELGDSALYLCASSVRVGTEAFFGQGTRLTVV.